One sample yielded the 15 T cell receptor beta chains listed below, sequenced in a study of T cell responses to AZD1222 COVID-19 vaccine. The protocol was immunoSEQ multiplex PCR, while the TCRdb copy is restricted to in-frame clones and leaves out a portion. The sample yields around 100,000 clones, 87% seen once. The sequencing here drew on peripheral blood, taken 28 days after the second AZD1222 dose. Receptors were obtained from an adult who received the AZD1222 COVID-19 vaccine.

This clone is a singleton in its sample. This CDR3 reads CASSRTGFNYGYTF. CDR3 nucleotides: TGCGCCAGCAGTAGGACAGGATTTAACTATGGCTACACCTTC. This rearrangement joins TRBV23-1 to TRBJ1-2; TRBD1 aligns across 7 bases. TRBV23-1 is annotated as an ORF whose role is uncertain. CDR3 length: 14 residues. Trimming at V came to 5 bases and at J to 1 base, leaving 4 bases not matched to a gene.

This sequence joins TRBV4-2 and TRBJ2-1; D unresolved. CDR1 and CDR2 (germline): LGHNA, YNFKEQ. The V and J ends lost 1 base and 13 bases respectively, with 11 bases between them. CDR3 length: 12 residues. The CDR3 reads CASSQGESPQFF. The CDR3 DNA sequence: TGTGCCAGCAGCCAAGGCGAAAGCCCCCAGTTCTTC.

This rearrangement joins TRBV20-1 to TRBJ2-1; D gene ambiguous. Germline V gene lookup returns CDR1 DFQATT and CDR2 SNEGSKA (reference sequence). V was shortened by 0 bases and J by 7 bases, with 4 bases between the two germline ends. This CDR3 is 11 amino acids long. CDR3 DNA sequence: TGCAGTGCTAGAGATATAAATGAGCAGTTCTTC. This codes for CSARDINEQFF.

This sequence joins TRBV28 and TRBJ2-1, with 15 positions matching TRBD2. Germline V lookup: CDR1 MDHEN, CDR2 SYDVKM. With 6 bases clipped from V and 4 bases from J, the junction kept 4 bases outside the gene matches. The CDR3 runs to 16 residues. The DNA for the CDR3 is TGTGCCAGCAGGGGACTAGCGGGAGGACTTTACAATGAGCAGTTCTTC. Translation: CASRGLAGGLYNEQFF.

The chain links TRBV25-1 to TRBJ2-7; TRBD2 matches 10 bases. From germline, CDR1 is MGHDK and CDR2 SYGVNS. CDR3 size: 17 residues. Losses at the gene ends were 5 bases for V and 0 bases for J; bases not matched to a gene: 10. The CDR3 nucleotides read TGTGCCAGCAGTCCTGGACTAGCGGAAAAACTCTCCTACGAGCAGTACTTC. It encodes CASSPGLAEKLSYEQYF.

The chain has TRBV7-3 and TRBJ2-3, with TRBD2 matching over 7 bases. This CDR3 comprises 17 residues. The germline gives CDR1 SGHTA, CDR2 FQGTGA. V lost 0 bases and J lost 3; bases outside the gene matches: 9. In nucleotides, the CDR3 is TGTGCCAGCAGCTTAACGCCAGCGGGATTGGGGACAGATACGCAGTATTTT. The encoded protein is CASSLTPAGLGTDTQYF. Combining the CDR3 with reference TRBV7-3 and TRBJ2-3 gives the whole variable domain GAGVSQTPSNKVTEKGKYVELRCDPISGHTALYWYRQSLGQGPEFLIYFQGTGAADDSGLPNDRFFAVRPEGSVSTLKIQRTERGDSAVYLCASSLTPAGLGTDTQYFGPGTRLTVL.

V is TRBV24-1 and J is TRBJ2-1, with D perhaps given as TRBD1 or TRBD2 (5 bases each). Trimming cost V 4 bases and J 6 bases, with 21 bases left between them. The CDR3 covers 17 residues. The germline CDR1 and CDR2 sequences are KGHDR and SFDVKD. The CDR3 sequence: CATSEPFPGPGGNEQFF. CDR3 nucleotides: TGTGCCACCAGTGAGCCATTTCCGGGACCCGGCGGCAATGAGCAGTTCTTC.

The J gene is TRBJ2-1, the V gene TRBV4-1; D unclear. The CDR3 runs to 14 residues. Germline CDR1 MGHRA, CDR2 YSYEKL. The V end lost 4 bases, the J end lost 0 bases, and 7 bases lay between the germline ends. The CDR3 here is CASSPENSYNEQFF. The CDR3 nucleotides are TGCGCCAGCAGCCCGGAGAACTCCTACAATGAGCAGTTCTTC.

The rearrangement links TRBV7-9 to TRBJ2-3; TRBD1 agrees at 7 bases. This CDR3 has 15 amino acids. Trimming at V came to 5 bases and at J to 2 bases, leaving 7 bases not matched to a gene. Germline CDR1 is SEHNR and CDR2 is FQNEAQ (reference sequence). Here the CDR3 reads CASSALGQYTDTQYF. CDR3 in DNA: TGTGCCAGCAGCGCGTTGGGACAGTACACAGATACGCAGTATTTT.

The chain couples TRBV6-5 to TRBJ2-3; TRBD1 aligns across 7 bases. Germline lookup yields CDR1 MNHEY and CDR2 SVGAGI. The CDR3 runs 15 residues. V trimming: 5 bases; J trimming: 4 bases; junction bases outside the gene matches: 9. The CDR3 is CASSRQGPPPDTQYF. As DNA, the CDR3 is TGTGCCAGCAGTCGACAGGGTCCTCCTCCAGATACGCAGTATTTT.

V is TRBV12-3 or TRBV12-4 and J is TRBJ2-3; D gene ambiguous. V was pared by 3 bases and J by 7 bases, with 8 bases between. This CDR3 has 12 amino acids. CDR3 amino acids: CASSLAEYTQYF. CDR3 coding DNA: TGTGCCAGCAGTTTGGCGGAATATACGCAGTATTTT.

The gene calls are TRBV30 and TRBJ1-2, with TRBD1 as a possible D gene (5 bases). There are 12 residues in the CDR3. Between the trimmed V and J ends, which lost 2 bases and 3 bases, there was a span of 7 bases. Germline CDR1 GTSNPN, CDR2 SVGIG (reference sequence). In DNA form, the CDR3 reads TGTGCCTGGAGTCAGGGTGACTATGGCTACACCTTC. Protein sequence: CAWSQGDYGYTF.

This chain joins TRBV9 and TRBJ1-2; TRBD1 matches 8 bases. V lost 2 bases and J lost 7; bases outside the gene matches: 4. Germline V lookup: CDR1 SGDLS, CDR2 YYNGEE. The length of the CDR3 is 13 residues. The CDR3 DNA follows: TGTGCCAGCAGCGTTCAGGGGGCGGCTGGCTACACCTTC. Its protein product is CASSVQGAAGYTF.

The chain joins TRBV13 to TRBJ2-7; D assignment may be TRBD1 or TRBD2 (7 bases each). Per the germline V gene, CDR1 is PRHDT and CDR2 is FYEKMQ (reference sequence). This CDR3 is built from 15 residues. The V end was cut by 5 bases, the J end by 4 bases, with 18 bases between. This chain's CDR3 is CASSPRGRGSYEQYF. The DNA of the CDR3 is TGTGCCAGCAGCCCCAGGGGGAGGGGATCTTACGAGCAGTACTTC.

The chain employs TRBV28 and TRBJ1-4; D gene uncertain. CDR3 length: 17 amino acids. V gave up 4 bases and J gave up 8 bases, with 23 bases separating them. The germline V gene encodes CDR1 MDHEN and CDR2 SYDVKM. CDR3 sequence (DNA): TGTGCCAGCAGTTCATTTAGCTACGGGCTAAAGAGGGAAAAACTGTTTTTT. This codes for CASSSFSYGLKREKLFF. The whole variable domain, filled in from reference TRBV28 and TRBJ1-4, reads DVKVTQSSRYLVKRTGEKVFLECVQDMDHENMFWYRQDPGLGLRLIYFSYDVKMKEKGDIPEGYSVSREKKERFSLILESASTNQTSMYLCASSSFSYGLKREKLFFGSGTQLSVL.